These T cell receptor beta chains were read from a single sample in a study of cytomegalovirus exposure and HLA in healthy donors. Sequencing used immunoSEQ multiplex PCR; TCRdb keeps in-frame clones, though not all of them. The sample consists of more than 90,000 clones, roughly nine tenths of them appearing once. Sample: PBMCs. These receptor sequences come from a man between 18 and 29 years old in good health and CMV-seropositive. Each CDR3 is given with its conserved first and last residue. D genes are given only for firm matches. Size is stated for part of the rows, as once, few or many counts, or as a class when the clone is expanded.

.	.	TRBV28	TRBJ1-3	16	TGTGCCAGCACCATAGGGGCGGATCTCTGGGGAAACACCATATATTTT	CASTIGADLWGNTIYF
.	.	TRBV7-7	TRBJ2-2	15	TGTGCTAGCAGCTTAGGTCAGGGCGGCACCGGGGAGCTGTTTTTT	CASSLGQGGTGELFF
TRBD1	.	TRBV2	TRBJ2-7	13	TGTGCCAGTACGACAGGGATCCCCTACGAGCAGTACTTC	CASTTGIPYEQYF
TRBD1	.	TRBV5-1	TRBJ2-7	16	TGCGCCAGCAGCTCTACCACAGGGGGCTTATACTACGAGCAGTACTTC	CASSSTTGGLYYEQYF
TRBD1	.	TRBV15	TRBJ1-4	14	TGTGCCACGGGGACAGGCTGGACTAATGAAAAACTGTTTTTT	CATGTGWTNEKLFF
TRBD1	.	TRBV5-1	TRBJ1-6	18	TGCGCCAGCAGCTTAATCCCCCCGGGCACAGGGGAGAATTCACCCCTCCACTTT	CASSLIPPGTGENSPLHF
TRBD1	.	TRBV5-1	TRBJ2-7	19	TGCGCCAGCAGTGACTCTTCGTCCCGGCGGGACAGGGTCTCCTACGAGCAGTACTTC	CASSDSSSRRDRVSYEQYF
.	.	TRBV5-7	TRBJ1-2	15	TGTGCCAGCAGCGATTTAGGGGCCCGGGACTATGGCTACACCTTC	CASSDLGARDYGYTF
TRBD2	.	TRBV6-1	TRBJ2-3	15	TGTGCCACCGAATATAGCGGGGGGGCAGCAGATACGCAGTATTTT	CATEYSGGAADTQYF
TRBD1	.	TRBV27	TRBJ1-5	14	TGTGCCAGCAGCGTCGACAGGGTTGGTCAGCCCCAGCATTTT	CASSVDRVGQPQHF
.	.	TRBV7-2	TRBJ2-7	13	TGTGCCAGCAGCTCGCAGACAGAATACGAGCAGTACTTC	CASSSQTEYEQYF
TRBD2	.	TRBV11-2	TRBJ2-7	17	TGTGCCAGCAGCTTTGTCAGAAGCGGGGCCCACTCCTACGAGCAGTACTTC	CASSFVRSGAHSYEQYF
.	.	TRBV5-4	TRBJ2-7	16	TGTGCCAGCAGCTTAGCCGGGACAGTGGGAGCCGGGGGGCAGTACTTC	CASSLAGTVGAGGQYF
.	.	TRBV11-2	TRBJ1-2	12	TGTGCCAGCAGCTTAGGGCGGGATGGCTACACCTTC	CASSLGRDGYTF
.	.	TRBV29-1	TRBJ2-1	11	TGCAGCGTTGTCGGGGGCAATGAGCAGTTCTTC	CSVVGGNEQFF
.	few	TRBV27	TRBJ1-2	14	TGTGCCAGCAGTCGGACGTCCAGGGTGGATGGCTACACCTTC	CASSRTSRVDGYTF
.	few	TRBV5-6	TRBJ2-7	11	TGTGCCAGCAGCTTGGAGAGGGAGCAGTACTTC	CASSLEREQYF
.	.	TRBV28	TRBJ2-3	14	TGTGCCAGCACCGGGGGGCACGCCACAGATACGCAGTATTTT	CASTGGHATDTQYF
.	.	TRBV2	TRBJ2-6	16	TGTGCCAGCAGTGAAGTTACAGCCCCTGGGGCCAACGTCCTGACTTTC	CASSEVTAPGANVLTF
.	.	TRBV6-1	TRBJ1-5	12	TGTGCCAGCAGCCCAGGGCGTAGGCCCCAGCATTTT	CASSPGRRPQHF
.	.	TRBV10-3	TRBJ2-1	17	TGTGCCATCAGTGAGTCGCCGGAGGGGACCTCCTACAATGAGCAGTTCTTC	CAISESPEGTSYNEQFF
.	.	TRBV6-1	TRBJ1-5	13	TGTGCCAGCAGTGAACGCGCAGGTCAGCCCCAGCATTTT	CASSERAGQPQHF
.	medium-sized	TRBV28	TRBJ1-2	15	TGTGCCAGCAGTCCCGGGGAAAGGCCCAACTATGGCTACACCTTC	CASSPGERPNYGYTF
.	.	TRBV29-1	TRBJ1-4	13	TGCAGCGTTCTCAGGGGAGGGGGTGAAAAACTGTTTTTT	CSVLRGGGEKLFF
TRBD1	.	TRBV7-2	TRBJ2-7	15	TGTGCCAGCAGCTTAGCTCCGGGACAGAGCTACGAGCAGTACTTC	CASSLAPGQSYEQYF
.	.	TRBV7-8	TRBJ2-1	19	TGTGCCAGCAGCTTAGCTGGCCGAAAGTCCTACAGCTCCTACAATGAGCAGTTCTTC	CASSLAGRKSYSSYNEQFF
TRBD2	.	TRBV7-9	TRBJ2-2	17	TGTGCCAGCAGCTCTAATCCCGCGGGACTAAGTACCGGGGAGCTGTTTTTT	CASSSNPAGLSTGELFF
TRBD1	.	TRBV7-8	TRBJ1-2	15	TGTGCCAGCAGCTTCTCAGGGGGCCTTGGGTATGGCTACACCTTC	CASSFSGGLGYGYTF
.	.	TRBV10-1	TRBJ2-3	13	TGCGCCAGCATTCAGGGGAGAGCAGATACGCAGTATTTT	CASIQGRADTQYF
.	.	TRBV28	TRBJ2-7	14	TGTGCCAGCAGTTTACTCCCAGGGGCTTACGAGCAGTACTTC	CASSLLPGAYEQYF